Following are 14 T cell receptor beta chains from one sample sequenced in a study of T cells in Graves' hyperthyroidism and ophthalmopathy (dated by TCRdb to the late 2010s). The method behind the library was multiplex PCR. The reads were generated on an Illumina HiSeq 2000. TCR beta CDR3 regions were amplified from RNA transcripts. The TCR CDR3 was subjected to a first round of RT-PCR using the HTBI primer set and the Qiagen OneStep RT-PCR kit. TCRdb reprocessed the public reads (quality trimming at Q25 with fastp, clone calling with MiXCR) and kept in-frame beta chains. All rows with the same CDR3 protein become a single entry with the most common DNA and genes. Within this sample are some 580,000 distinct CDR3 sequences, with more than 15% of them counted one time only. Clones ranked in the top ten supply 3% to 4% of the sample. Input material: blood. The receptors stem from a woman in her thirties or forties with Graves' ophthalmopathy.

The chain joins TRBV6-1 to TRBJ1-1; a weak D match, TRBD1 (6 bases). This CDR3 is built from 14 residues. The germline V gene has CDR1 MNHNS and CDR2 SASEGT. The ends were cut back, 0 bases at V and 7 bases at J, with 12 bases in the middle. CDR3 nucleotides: TGTGCCAGCAGTGAAGCAGGGCAGGGGCGTGAAGCTTTCTTT. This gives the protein CASSEAGQGREAFF.

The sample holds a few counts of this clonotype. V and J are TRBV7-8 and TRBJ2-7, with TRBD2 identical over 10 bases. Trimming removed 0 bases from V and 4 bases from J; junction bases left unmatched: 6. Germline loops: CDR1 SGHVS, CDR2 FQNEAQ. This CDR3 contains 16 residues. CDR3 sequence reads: CASSLAIGLADYEQYF. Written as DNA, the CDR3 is TGTGCCAGCAGCTTAGCAATAGGACTAGCGGATTACGAGCAGTACTTC.

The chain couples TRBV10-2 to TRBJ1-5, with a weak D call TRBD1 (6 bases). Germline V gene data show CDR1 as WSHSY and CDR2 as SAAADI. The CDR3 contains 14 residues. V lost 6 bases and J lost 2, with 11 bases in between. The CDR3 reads CASSDYRGNQPQHF. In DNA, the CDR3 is TGCGCCAGCAGCGATTACAGGGGCAATCAGCCCCAGCATTTT.

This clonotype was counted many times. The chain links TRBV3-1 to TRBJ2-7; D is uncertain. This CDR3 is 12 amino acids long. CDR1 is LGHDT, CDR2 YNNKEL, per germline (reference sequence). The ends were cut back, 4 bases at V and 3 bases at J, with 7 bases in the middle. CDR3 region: CASSLSFYEQYF. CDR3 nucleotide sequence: TGTGCCAGCAGCCTATCATTCTACGAGCAGTACTTC.

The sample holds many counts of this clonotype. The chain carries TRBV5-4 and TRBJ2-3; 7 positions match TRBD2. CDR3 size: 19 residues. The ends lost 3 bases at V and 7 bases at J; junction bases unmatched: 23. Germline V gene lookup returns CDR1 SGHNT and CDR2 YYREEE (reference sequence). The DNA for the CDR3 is TGTGCCAGCAGCTCCCCCTCGAGACTAGCCGGTCCCCAGATGAATACGCAGTATTTT. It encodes CASSSPSRLAGPQMNTQYF.

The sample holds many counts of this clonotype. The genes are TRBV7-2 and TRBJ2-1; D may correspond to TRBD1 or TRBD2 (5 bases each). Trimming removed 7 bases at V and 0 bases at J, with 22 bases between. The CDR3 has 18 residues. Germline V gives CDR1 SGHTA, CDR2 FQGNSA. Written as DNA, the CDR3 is TGTGCCAGCACCTCCCGGGGCCTTACTGTCAGCTCCTACAATGAGCAGTTCTTC. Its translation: CASTSRGLTVSSYNEQFF.

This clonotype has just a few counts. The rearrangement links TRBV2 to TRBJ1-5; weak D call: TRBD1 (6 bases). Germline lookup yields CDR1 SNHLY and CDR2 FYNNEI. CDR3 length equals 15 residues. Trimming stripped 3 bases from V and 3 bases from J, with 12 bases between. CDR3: CASSEWGQTNQPQHF. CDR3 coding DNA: TGTGCCAGCAGTGAGTGGGGGCAGACCAATCAGCCCCAGCATTTT.

The CDR3: CASSQNVYTEAFF. The DNA of the CDR3 is TGTGCCAGCAGCCAGAATGTCTACACTGAAGCTTTCTTT. V and J are TRBV7-3 and TRBJ1-1, with unresolved D. The CDR3 is 13 residues long. Germline lookup yields CDR1 SGHTA and CDR2 FQGTGA. Deletions cut 5 bases from V and 3 bases from J, with 10 bases between.

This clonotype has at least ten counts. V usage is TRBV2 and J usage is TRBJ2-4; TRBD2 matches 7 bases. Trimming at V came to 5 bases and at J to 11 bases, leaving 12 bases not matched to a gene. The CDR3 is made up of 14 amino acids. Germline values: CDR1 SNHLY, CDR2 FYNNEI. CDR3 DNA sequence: TGTGCCAGCAGTTTAGCGGGCGCCCCCTTCGTTCAGTACTTC. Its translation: CASSLAGAPFVQYF.

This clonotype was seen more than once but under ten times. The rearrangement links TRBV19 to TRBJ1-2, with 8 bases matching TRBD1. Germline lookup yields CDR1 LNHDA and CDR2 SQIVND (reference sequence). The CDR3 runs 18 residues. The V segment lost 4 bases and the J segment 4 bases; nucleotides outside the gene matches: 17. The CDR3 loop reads CASSTSYPPTGEGYGYTF. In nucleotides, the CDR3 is TGTGCCAGTAGTACCTCCTACCCTCCGACAGGGGAAGGCTATGGCTACACCTTC.

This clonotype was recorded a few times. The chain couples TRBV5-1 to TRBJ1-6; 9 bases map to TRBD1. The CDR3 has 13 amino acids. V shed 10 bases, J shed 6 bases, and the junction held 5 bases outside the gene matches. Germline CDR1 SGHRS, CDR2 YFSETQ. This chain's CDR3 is CAGRDRVNSPLHF. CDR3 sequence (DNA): TGCGCCGGCCGGGACAGGGTTAATTCACCCCTCCACTTT.

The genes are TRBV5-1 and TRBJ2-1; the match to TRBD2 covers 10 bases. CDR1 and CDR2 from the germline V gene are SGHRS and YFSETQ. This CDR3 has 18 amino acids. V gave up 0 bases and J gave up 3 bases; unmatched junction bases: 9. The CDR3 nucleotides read TGCGCCAGCAGCTTGGGTTTGGCTAGCGGGAGCTTCTACAATGAGCAGTTCTTC. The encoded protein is CASSLGLASGSFYNEQFF.

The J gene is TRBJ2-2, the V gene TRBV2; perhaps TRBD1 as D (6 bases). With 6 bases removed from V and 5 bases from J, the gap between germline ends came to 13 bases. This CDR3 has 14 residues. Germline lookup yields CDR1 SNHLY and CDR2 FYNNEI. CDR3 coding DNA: TGTGCCAGCAGGTCCCGGGACATAACCGGGGAGCTGTTTTTT. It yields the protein CASRSRDITGELFF. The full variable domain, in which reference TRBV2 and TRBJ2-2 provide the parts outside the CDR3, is EPEVTQTPSHQVTQMGQEVILRCVPISNHLYFYWYRQILGQKVEFLVSFYNNEISEKSEIFDDQFSVERPDGSNFTLKIRSTKLEDSAMYFCASRSRDITGELFFGEGSRLTVL.

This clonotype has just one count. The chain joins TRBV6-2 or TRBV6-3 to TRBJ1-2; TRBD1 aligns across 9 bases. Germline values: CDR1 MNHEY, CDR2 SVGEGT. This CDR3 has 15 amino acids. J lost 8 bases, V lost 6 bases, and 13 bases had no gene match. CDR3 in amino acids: CASSNLPPTGGGYTF. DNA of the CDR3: TGTGCCAGCAGCAACCTCCCCCCGACAGGGGGAGGCTACACCTTC.